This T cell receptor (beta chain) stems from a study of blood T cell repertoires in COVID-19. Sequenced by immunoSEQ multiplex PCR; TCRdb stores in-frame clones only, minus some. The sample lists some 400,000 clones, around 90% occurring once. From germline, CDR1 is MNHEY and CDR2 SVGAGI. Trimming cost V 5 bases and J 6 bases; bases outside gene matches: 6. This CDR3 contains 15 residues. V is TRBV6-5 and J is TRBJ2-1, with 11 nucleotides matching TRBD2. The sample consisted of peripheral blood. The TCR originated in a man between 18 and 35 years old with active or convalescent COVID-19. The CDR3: CASSPLAGGVNEQFF. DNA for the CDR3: TGTGCCAGCAGTCCCCTAGCGGGGGGTGTCAATGAGCAGTTCTTC.